Included here is one T cell receptor beta chain sequence, with context. Measured with immunoSEQ multiplex PCR; TCRdb has only the in-frame clones, and not every one. The sample has roughly 200,000 clones; around 93% are singletons. This entry belongs to a study of control samples from healthy donors and cancer patients. V lost 11 bases, J lost 0 bases, and 6 bases stayed unmatched. The CDR3 is made up of 13 amino acids. CDR1 ENHRY and CDR2 SYGVKD come from the germline V gene. Sample: blood. The chain joins TRBV10-3 to TRBJ2-7; 8 bases match TRBD1. This receptor was taken from a young man in good health. DNA of the CDR3: TGTGCCTCGACAGGGGAATACTCCTACGAGCAGTACTTC. This translates into CASTGEYSYEQYF.